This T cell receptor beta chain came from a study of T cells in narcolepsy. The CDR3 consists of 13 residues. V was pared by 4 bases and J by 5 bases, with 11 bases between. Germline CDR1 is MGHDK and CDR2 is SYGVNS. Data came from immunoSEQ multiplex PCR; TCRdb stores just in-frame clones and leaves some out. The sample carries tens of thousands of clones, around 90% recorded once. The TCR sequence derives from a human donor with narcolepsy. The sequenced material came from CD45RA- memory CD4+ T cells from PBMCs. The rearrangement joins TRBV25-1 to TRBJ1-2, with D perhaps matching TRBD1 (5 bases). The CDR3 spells CASSGARAYGYTF. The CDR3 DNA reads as TGTGCCAGCAGTGGAGCCAGGGCTTATGGCTACACCTTC.